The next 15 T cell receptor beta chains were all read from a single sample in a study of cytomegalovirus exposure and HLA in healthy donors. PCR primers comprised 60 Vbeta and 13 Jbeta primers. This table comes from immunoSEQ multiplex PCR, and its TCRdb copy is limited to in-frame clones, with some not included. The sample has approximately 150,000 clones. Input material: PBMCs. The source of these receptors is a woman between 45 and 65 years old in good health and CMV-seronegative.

The CDR3 DNA sequence: TGTGCCAGCAGCGGACAGCGTTATGGCTACACCTTC. This translates into CASSGQRYGYTF. This chain joins TRBV2 and TRBJ1-2; tentatively, D is TRBD1 (6 bases). V was shortened by 6 bases and J by 5 bases, with 10 bases between the two germline ends. The CDR3 sequence is 12 residues long. Germline V gene sequence: CDR1 SNHLY, CDR2 FYNNEI.

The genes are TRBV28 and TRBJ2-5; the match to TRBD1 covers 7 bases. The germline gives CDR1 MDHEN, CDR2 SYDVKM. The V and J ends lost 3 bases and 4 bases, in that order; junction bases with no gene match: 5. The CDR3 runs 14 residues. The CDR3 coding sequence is TGTGCCAGCAGTTTGACGGCAGGGGGAGAGACCCAGTACTTC. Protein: CASSLTAGGETQYF.

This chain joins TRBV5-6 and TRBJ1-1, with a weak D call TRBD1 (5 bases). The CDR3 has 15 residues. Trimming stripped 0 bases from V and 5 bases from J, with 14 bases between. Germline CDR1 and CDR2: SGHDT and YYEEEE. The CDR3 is CASSLDRGSGTEAFF. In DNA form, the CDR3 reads TGTGCCAGCAGCTTGGACCGGGGGTCGGGGACTGAAGCTTTCTTT.

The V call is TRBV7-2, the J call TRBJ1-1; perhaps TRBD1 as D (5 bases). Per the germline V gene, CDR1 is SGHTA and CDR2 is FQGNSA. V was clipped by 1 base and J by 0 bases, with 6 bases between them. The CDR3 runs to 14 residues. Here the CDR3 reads CASSLGTMNTEAFF. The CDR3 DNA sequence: TGTGCCAGCAGCTTAGGGACAATGAACACTGAAGCTTTCTTT.

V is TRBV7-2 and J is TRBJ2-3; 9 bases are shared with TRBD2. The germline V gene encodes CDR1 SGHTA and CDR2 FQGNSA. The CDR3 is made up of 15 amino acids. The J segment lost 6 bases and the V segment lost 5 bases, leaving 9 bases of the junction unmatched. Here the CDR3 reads CASSALSGGHDTQYF. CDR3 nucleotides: TGTGCCAGCAGCGCGCTTAGCGGGGGCCACGATACGCAGTATTTT.

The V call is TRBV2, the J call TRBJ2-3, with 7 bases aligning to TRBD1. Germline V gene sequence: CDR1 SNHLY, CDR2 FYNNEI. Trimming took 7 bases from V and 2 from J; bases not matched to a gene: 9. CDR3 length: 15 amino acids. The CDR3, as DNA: TGTGCCAGCACAAAGAGGACAGGAGCCACAGATACGCAGTATTTT. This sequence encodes CASTKRTGATDTQYF.

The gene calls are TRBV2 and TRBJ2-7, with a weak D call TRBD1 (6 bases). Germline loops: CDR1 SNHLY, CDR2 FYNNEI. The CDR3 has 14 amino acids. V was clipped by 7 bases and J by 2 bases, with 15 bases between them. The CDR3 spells CASIGTSRTYEQYF. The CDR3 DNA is TGTGCCAGCATCGGGACAAGTAGAACCTACGAGCAGTACTTC.

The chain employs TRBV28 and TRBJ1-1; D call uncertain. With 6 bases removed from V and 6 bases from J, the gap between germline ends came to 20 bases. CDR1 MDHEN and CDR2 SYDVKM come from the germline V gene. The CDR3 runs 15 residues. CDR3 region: CASSTPIKGASEAFF. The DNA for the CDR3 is TGTGCCAGCAGCACCCCCATAAAAGGAGCGTCTGAAGCTTTCTTT.

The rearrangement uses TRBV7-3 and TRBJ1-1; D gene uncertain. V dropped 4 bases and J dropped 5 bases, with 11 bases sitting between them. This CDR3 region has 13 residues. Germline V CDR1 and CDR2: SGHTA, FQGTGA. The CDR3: CASSSLIGTEAFF. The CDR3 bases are TGTGCCAGCAGCTCTCTCATCGGGACTGAAGCTTTCTTT.

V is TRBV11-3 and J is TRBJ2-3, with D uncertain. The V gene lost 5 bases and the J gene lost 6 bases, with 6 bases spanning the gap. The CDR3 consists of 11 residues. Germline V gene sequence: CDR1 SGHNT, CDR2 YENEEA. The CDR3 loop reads CASSPGDTQYF. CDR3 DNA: TGTGCCAGCAGCCCCGGGGATACGCAGTATTTT. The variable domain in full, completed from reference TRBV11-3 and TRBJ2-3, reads EAGVVQSPRYKIIEKKQPVAFWCNPISGHNTLYWYLQNLGQGPELLIRYENEEAVDDSQLPKDRFSAERLKGVDSTLKIQPAELGDSAVYLCASSPGDTQYFGPGTRLTVL.

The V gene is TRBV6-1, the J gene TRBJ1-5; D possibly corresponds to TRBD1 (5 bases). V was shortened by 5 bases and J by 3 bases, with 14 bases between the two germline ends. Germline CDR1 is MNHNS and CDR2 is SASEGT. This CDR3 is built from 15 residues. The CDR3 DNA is TGTGCCAGCAGTCCGACAGCCCCCTACAATCAGCCCCAGCATTTT. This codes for CASSPTAPYNQPQHF.

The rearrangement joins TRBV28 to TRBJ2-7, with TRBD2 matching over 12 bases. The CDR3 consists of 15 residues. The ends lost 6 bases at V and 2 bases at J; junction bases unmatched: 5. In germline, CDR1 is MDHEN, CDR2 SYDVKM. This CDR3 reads CASSLGLAGTYEQYF. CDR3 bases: TGTGCCAGCAGCCTCGGACTAGCGGGGACCTACGAGCAGTACTTC. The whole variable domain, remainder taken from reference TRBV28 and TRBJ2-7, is DVKVTQSSRYLVKRTGEKVFLECVQDMDHENMFWYRQDPGLGLRLIYFSYDVKMKEKGDIPEGYSVSREKKERFSLILESASTNQTSMYLCASSLGLAGTYEQYFGPGTRLTVT.

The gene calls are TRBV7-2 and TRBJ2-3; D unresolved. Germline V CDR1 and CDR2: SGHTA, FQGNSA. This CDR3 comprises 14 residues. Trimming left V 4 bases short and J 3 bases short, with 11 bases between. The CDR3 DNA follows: TGTGCCAGCAGCTCCAGTGGTCGAACAGATACGCAGTATTTT. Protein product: CASSSSGRTDTQYF.

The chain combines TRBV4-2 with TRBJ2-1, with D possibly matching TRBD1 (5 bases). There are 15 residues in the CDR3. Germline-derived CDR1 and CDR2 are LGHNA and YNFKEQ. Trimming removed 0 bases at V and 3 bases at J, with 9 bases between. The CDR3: CASSQDGASYNEQFF. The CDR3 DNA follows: TGTGCCAGCAGCCAAGATGGGGCAAGCTACAATGAGCAGTTCTTC.

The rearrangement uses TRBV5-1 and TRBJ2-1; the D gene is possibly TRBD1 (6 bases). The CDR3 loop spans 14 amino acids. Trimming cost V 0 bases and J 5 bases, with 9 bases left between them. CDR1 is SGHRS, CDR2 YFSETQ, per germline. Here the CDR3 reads CASSLVRGNNEQFF. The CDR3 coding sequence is TGCGCCAGCAGCTTGGTCAGGGGTAACAATGAGCAGTTCTTC.